The rows below give T cell receptor beta chains drawn from one sample of a study of response to subunit inactivated influenza vaccine. TCRdb reanalysed the RT-PCR reads using MiXCR and keeps one entry per CDR3 protein. Of about 540,000 distinct CDR3 sequences in the sample, under 25% were seen once. The same sample was also used in a study of T cells expressing NK-cell markers.

The sample was CD4+ T cells sorted from PBMCs, taken less than 13 days after vaccination. The receptors shown here come from a man aged 50-60 years who received an inactivated influenza vaccine. Each CDR3 is given with its conserved first and last residue. The order of the fields is J gene, V gene, D gene, clone size, CDR3 protein, CDR3 DNA. The D gene is left open where the match is weak. For some rows the clone size is stated as once, few or many, or as a class when expanded; others skip it.

TRBJ2-7 | TRBV4-3 | TRBD1 | . | CASSVTGQGGSEQYF | TGCGCCAGCAGCGTCACGGGACAGGGGGGCTCCGAGCAGTACTTC
TRBJ2-3 | TRBV7-2 | . | . | CASSVPLRPDTQYF | TGTGCCAGCAGCGTCCCTCTGAGGCCAGATACGCAGTATTTT
TRBJ1-4 | TRBV5-1 | TRBD1 | . | CASSLDRTGGSKLFF | TGCGCCAGCAGCTTGGACAGGACAGGGGGCTCGAAACTGTTTTTT
TRBJ2-5 | TRBV5-1 | . | few | CASSKDNQETQYF | TGCGCCAGCAGCAAGGACAACCAAGAGACCCAGTACTTC
TRBJ1-5 | TRBV7-9 | . | many | CASGAGRYQPQHF | TGTGCCAGCGGAGCGGGGAGGTATCAGCCCCAGCATTTT
TRBJ2-2 | TRBV5-6 | . | few | CASSLREFGRELFF | TGTGCCAGCAGCTTGCGGGAATTCGGACGGGAGCTGTTTTTT
TRBJ2-4 | TRBV10-3 | . | few | CAISGEKNIQYF | TGTGCCATCTCAGGGGAGAAAAACATTCAGTACTTC
TRBJ2-5 | TRBV12-3/TRBV12-4 | TRBD2 | . | CASSFGWGGGWTQYF | TGTGCCAGCAGTTTTGGTTGGGGGGGGGGATGGACCCAGTACTTC
TRBJ2-3 | TRBV18 | . | . | CASSIVTDTQYF | TGTGCCAGCTCAATCGTGACAGATACGCAGTATTTT
TRBJ1-6 | TRBV20-1 | . | . | CSARGSYNSPLHF | TGCAGTGCTAGGGGCTCCTATAATTCACCCCTCCACTTT
TRBJ1-6 | TRBV29-1 | TRBD1 | few | CSVRTGGSGSPLHF | TGCAGCGTAAGGACAGGGGGTTCAGGATCACCCCTCCACTTT
TRBJ2-2 | TRBV7-9 | . | . | CASSLRSDRNTGELFF | TGTGCCAGCAGCTTGAGATCCGACAGGAACACCGGGGAGCTGTTTTTT
TRBJ2-1 | TRBV28 | TRBD2 | . | CASSFPGLTYNEQFF | TGTGCCAGCAGTTTTCCGGGACTAACGTACAATGAGCAGTTCTTC
TRBJ2-5 | TRBV20-1 | . | . | CSARGRTGRETQYF | TGCAGTGCTAGGGGTCGTACAGGGAGAGAGACCCAGTACTTC
TRBJ2-3 | TRBV5-4 | TRBD2 | . | CASSLNGGLAGTDTQYF | TGTGCCAGCAGCCTAAACGGAGGGCTAGCGGGCACAGATACGCAGTATTTT
TRBJ2-1 | TRBV6-2/TRBV6-3 | . | . | CASSLPQNNEQFF | TGTGCCAGCAGTCTACCCCAGAACAATGAGCAGTTCTTC
TRBJ1-2 | TRBV20-1 | TRBD1 | many | CSAQTGGGNGYTF | TGCAGTGCTCAAACAGGGGGTGGGAATGGCTACACCTTC
TRBJ2-3 | TRBV4-2 | TRBD1 | . | CASSQEGTGLTDTQYF | TGTGCCAGCAGCCAAGAGGGGACAGGGTTGACAGATACGCAGTATTTT
TRBJ2-1 | TRBV6-4 | TRBD2 | . | CASSDPGTSPNKQFF | TGTGCCAGCAGTGACCCCGGGACTAGTCCGAATAAGCAGTTCTTC
TRBJ1-3 | TRBV20-1 | . | . | CSARVRGNSGNTIYF | TGCAGTGCTAGGGTACGAGGAAACTCTGGAAACACCATATATTTT
TRBJ2-3 | TRBV7-2 | . | few | CASSLAFSASTQYF | TGTGCCAGCAGCTTAGCCTTCTCGGCCTCTACGCAGTATTTT
TRBJ2-3 | TRBV7-3 | . | once | CASSLSSFSDTQYF | TGTGCCAGCAGCTTAAGTAGTTTTTCAGATACGCAGTATTTT
TRBJ2-1 | TRBV29-1 | . | . | CSVEGLGVHEQFF | TGCAGCGTTGAAGGACTAGGGGTCCATGAGCAGTTCTTC
TRBJ2-1 | TRBV27 | . | . | CASSRALDSSSYNEQFF | TGTGCCAGCAGTCGAGCGTTGGACTCCAGCTCCTACAATGAGCAGTTCTTC
TRBJ2-6 | TRBV4-3 | . | . | CASSLEWVSGANVLTF | TGCGCCAGCAGCCTCGAATGGGTCTCTGGGGCCAACGTCCTGACTTTC
TRBJ2-7 | TRBV19 | TRBD2 | few | CASNPGLAAYEQYF | TGTGCCAGTAACCCGGGACTAGCGGCCTACGAGCAGTACTTC
TRBJ2-2 | TRBV7-8 | . | many | CASSLVGISTGELFF | TGTGCCAGCAGCTTAGTAGGGATTTCCACCGGGGAGCTGTTTTTT
TRBJ2-6 | TRBV11-2 | TRBD2 | . | CASSLLVPSGSASGANVLTF | TGTGCCAGCAGCTTACTGGTTCCTAGCGGGAGTGCCTCTGGGGCCAACGTCCTGACTTTC
TRBJ1-1 | TRBV12-3/TRBV12-4 | TRBD1 | few | CASSRGQGALTEAFF | TGTGCCAGCAGCAGAGGACAGGGGGCTCTCACTGAAGCTTTCTTT
TRBJ1-4 | TRBV7-9 | TRBD1 | . | CASSLAQGYEKLFF | TGTGCCAGCAGCTTAGCACAGGGGTATGAAAAACTGTTTTTT
TRBJ2-1 | TRBV10-3 | TRBD1 | many | CAIGVGRGTDEQFF | TGTGCCATTGGGGTGGGCAGGGGGACCGATGAGCAGTTCTTC
TRBJ2-1 | TRBV3-1 | TRBD2 | few | CASSHWTGGYNEQFF | TGTGCCAGCAGCCATTGGACGGGGGGCTACAATGAGCAGTTCTTC
TRBJ2-7 | TRBV10-3 | . | . | CAIGVQGTEQYF | TGTGCCATCGGGGTACAAGGAACCGAGCAGTACTTC
TRBJ2-1 | TRBV2 | TRBD2 | . | CASRGLAGEFYNEQFF | TGTGCCAGCAGAGGGCTAGCGGGGGAATTCTACAATGAGCAGTTCTTC
TRBJ2-5 | TRBV28 | . | . | CARRETQYF | TGTGCCAGAAGAGAGACCCAGTACTTC
TRBJ1-6 | TRBV5-1 | . | . | CASSLAGATYNSPLHF | TGCGCCAGCAGCTTGGCAGGGGCTACCTATAATTCACCCCTCCACTTT
TRBJ1-3 | TRBV4-3 | TRBD1 | . | CASSHTTGAGNTIYF | TGCGCCAGCAGCCATACGACAGGGGCTGGAAACACCATATATTTT
TRBJ2-7 | TRBV18 | . | . | CASSPPAGYYEQYF | TGTGCCAGCTCACCACCGGCGGGTTACTACGAGCAGTACTTC
TRBJ2-1 | TRBV20-1 | TRBD2 | . | CSASPTSGDLSGEQFF | TGCAGTGCTAGCCCGACTAGCGGGGATTTGTCTGGTGAGCAGTTCTTC
TRBJ2-1 | TRBV7-2 | . | . | CASSLGRQSSYNEQFF | TGTGCCAGCAGCTTAGGGCGTCAGAGCTCCTACAATGAGCAGTTCTTC
TRBJ2-7 | TRBV6-2/TRBV6-3 | . | few | CASSSPGNSYEQYF | TGTGCCAGCAGCTCGCCAGGGAACTCCTACGAGCAGTACTTC
TRBJ2-2 | TRBV6-1 | TRBD2 | . | CATQNSGLAGTGELFF | TGTGCCACTCAGAACTCCGGACTAGCGGGCACCGGGGAGCTGTTTTTT
TRBJ2-5 | TRBV5-1 | . | . | CASSPLPGPQETQYF | TGCGCCAGCAGCCCGTTACCGGGACCCCAAGAGACCCAGTACTTC
TRBJ2-3 | TRBV11-2 | TRBD2 | . | CASILHAGLAGADTQYF | TGTGCCAGCATCCTACATGCGGGACTAGCGGGAGCAGATACGCAGTATTTT
TRBJ2-3 | TRBV5-1 | . | few | CASSLGPDSFYNTDTQYF | TGCGCCAGCAGCTTGGGTCCGGACAGCTTCTACAACACAGATACGCAGTATTTT
TRBJ2-1 | TRBV20-1 | . | few | CSAPVLGSEQFF | TGCAGTGCTCCTGTGCTGGGGAGTGAGCAGTTCTTC
TRBJ2-1 | TRBV14 | . | few | CASSQDAGIDNEQFF | TGTGCCAGCAGCCAAGATGCGGGGATTGACAATGAGCAGTTCTTC
TRBJ1-1 | TRBV30 | . | . | CAWSVLMGEAFF | TGTGCCTGGAGTGTACTTATGGGTGAAGCTTTCTTT
TRBJ2-7 | TRBV10-3 | TRBD1 | . | CAIRGTGWVDEQYF | TGTGCCATCAGGGGGACAGGGTGGGTTGACGAGCAGTACTTC
TRBJ2-5 | TRBV7-2 | . | . | CASSTQGRETQYF | TGTGCCAGCAGTACTCAGGGGCGGGAGACCCAGTACTTC
TRBJ2-7 | TRBV12-3/TRBV12-4 | . | . | CASSPPPPGNEQYF | TGTGCCAGCAGTCCACCCCCCCCAGGGAACGAGCAGTACTTC
TRBJ2-2 | TRBV10-3 | . | few | CATDRGSGELFF | TGTGCCACCGATAGGGGTTCCGGGGAGCTGTTTTTT
TRBJ2-1 | TRBV5-1 | . | . | CASSLVSSSNEQFF | TGCGCCAGCAGCTTGGTGTCTAGCAGCAATGAGCAGTTCTTC
TRBJ2-5 | TRBV5-1 | . | . | CASSLGRESETQYF | TGCGCCAGCAGCTTGGGACGGGAGTCCGAGACCCAGTACTTC
TRBJ1-1 | TRBV5-1 | TRBD1 | few | CASSLWGGTGQNTEAFF | TGCGCCAGCAGCTTGTGGGGGGGGACAGGGCAGAACACTGAAGCTTTCTTT
TRBJ2-7 | TRBV7-8 | TRBD1 | few | CASSLPGQGVSEQYF | TGTGCCAGCAGCTTACCCGGACAGGGGGTAAGCGAGCAGTACTTC
TRBJ2-1 | TRBV29-1 | . | . | CSVAQPNRNEQFF | TGCAGCGTTGCACAGCCGAACCGGAATGAGCAGTTCTTC
TRBJ2-1 | TRBV3-1 | TRBD2 | . | CASSLTSGRAFGEQFF | TGTGCCAGCAGCTTAACTAGCGGGAGGGCCTTCGGTGAGCAGTTCTTC
TRBJ1-5 | TRBV7-2 | . | many | CASSLLRSNQPQHF | TGTGCCAGCAGCTTACTACGTAGCAATCAGCCCCAGCATTTT
TRBJ2-3 | TRBV3-1 | TRBD2 | . | CASSQAVTSGGLNTQYF | TGTGCCAGCAGCCAAGCCGTAACTAGCGGGGGGCTAAATACGCAGTATTTT